A single T cell receptor (beta chain) is shown here with its context. Germline CDR1 is LNHDA and CDR2 is SQIVND (reference sequence). The CDR3 runs to 18 residues. V shed 0 bases and J shed 6 bases, with 23 bases lying between them. This specimen belongs to a study of neoadjuvant nivolumab and ipilimumab in lung cancer. The method was immunoSEQ multiplex PCR; TCRdb's version includes in-frame clones alone and lacks a portion of them. The repertoire holds 10,000 to 15,000 clones, approximately 95% seen once, with roughly 2.5% in the top ten. The sequence was collected from an adult with non-small cell lung cancer. The sample was peripheral blood, taken after neoadjuvant nivolumab, alone or with ipilimumab, at or shortly before surgery. This chain uses TRBV19 with TRBJ1-1; D call uncertain. The CDR3 nucleotides read TGTGCCAGTAGTATAGATACGGGCAGATTAAGGAAGTGGGCTGAAGCTTTCTTT. Amino acids: CASSIDTGRLRKWAEAFF.